Shown below are 7 T cell receptor beta chains from a single sample sequenced in a study of CD8 T cells in Susac syndrome. Random hexamers primed reverse transcription of about 0.45 to 1 ug RNA. MiXCR was run by TCRdb on the immunoSEQ multiplex PCR reads, yielding one entry per CDR3 protein. The sample consists of more than 150,000 distinct CDR3 sequences, about 93% of them appearing once. Source material: CD4+ T cells from PBMCs. The receptors were gathered from a human donor in good health.

The V call is TRBV5-1, the J call TRBJ2-7; D may be TRBD1 (5 bases). Trimming cost V 4 bases and J 3 bases, with 11 bases left between them. The CDR3 contains 13 residues. Germline V gene sequence: CDR1 SGHRS, CDR2 YFSETQ. DNA for the CDR3: TGCGCCAGCAGCCCCGACAGTTACTACGAGCAGTACTTC. Translated: CASSPDSYYEQYF.

The rearrangement uses TRBV18 and TRBJ1-1; D uncertain. CDR3 size: 13 residues. CDR1 and CDR2 (germline): KGHSH, LQKENI. The V end was cut by 3 bases, the J end by 3 bases, with 8 bases between. The CDR3 nucleotides read TGTGCCAGCTCACCCCTCGGGGACACTGAAGCTTTCTTT. Amino acids: CASSPLGDTEAFF.

The chain employs TRBV15 and TRBJ2-2, with TRBD1 as a possible D gene (6 bases). Germline V gene sequence: CDR1 LNHNV, CDR2 YYDKDF (reference sequence). Trimming took 0 bases from V and 4 from J, leaving 9 bases between them. The CDR3 runs to 15 residues. The CDR3 sequence: CATSREQGFTGELFF. CDR3 nucleotide sequence: TGTGCCACCAGCAGAGAACAGGGTTTCACCGGGGAGCTGTTTTTT.

The CDR3: CSARGLSGEQFF. Written as DNA, the CDR3 is TGCAGTGCTAGAGGCCTCAGCGGGGAGCAGTTCTTC. The genes are TRBV20-1 and TRBJ2-1; D is possibly TRBD2 (6 bases). The CDR3 length is 12 residues. Germline CDR1 DFQATT, CDR2 SNEGSKA (reference sequence). The V gene lost 1 base and the J gene lost 10 bases, with 11 bases spanning the gap.

This rearrangement joins TRBV11-2 to TRBJ2-5; possibly TRBD2 for D (5 bases). Trimming removed 6 bases from V and 5 bases from J, with 13 bases in between. This CDR3 comprises 13 residues. The germline gives CDR1 SGHAT, CDR2 FQNNGV. The CDR3 nucleotides read TGTGCCAGCAGTAGTATAGGGAGCGAGACCCAGTACTTC. Translation gives CASSSIGSETQYF.

The chain recombines TRBV29-1 with TRBJ1-1; 11 nucleotides align to TRBD1. Germline CDR1 and CDR2: SQVTM and ANQGSEA. V lost 8 bases, J lost 0 bases, and 14 bases stayed unmatched. The CDR3 is made up of 17 amino acids. CDR3 region: CSYRTGGGPLMNTEAFF. CDR3 in DNA: TGCAGCTATAGGACAGGGGGCGGCCCTTTGATGAACACTGAAGCTTTCTTT.

This chain joins TRBV2 and TRBJ2-6; maybe TRBD2 (6 bases). With 6 bases removed from V and 11 bases from J, the gap between germline ends came to 11 bases. Per germline, CDR1 SNHLY and CDR2 FYNNEI. This CDR3 spans 12 amino acids. CDR3 bases: TGTGCCAGCAGAGGATCGGGGGACGTCCTGACTTTC. Translated, it gives CASRGSGDVLTF. Combining the CDR3 with reference TRBV2 and TRBJ2-6 gives the whole variable domain EPEVTQTPSHQVTQMGQEVILRCVPISNHLYFYWYRQILGQKVEFLVSFYNNEISEKSEIFDDQFSVERPDGSNFTLKIRSTKLEDSAMYFCASRGSGDVLTFGAGSRLTVL.